A single sample is the source of the 27 T cell receptor beta chains below, sequenced in a study of blood T cells in healthy people across ages. Combining a sample-barcoded 5' primer with a J-beta primer mix, a second PCR ran for roughly 6 to 11 cycles. Each CDR3 protein gets one entry after TCRdb re-called the 5' RACE reads with MiXCR. The sample shows some 1.5 million distinct CDR3 sequences, approximately 39% of them seen only once. Sample: blood. Every receptor here comes from a woman under 30 in good health.

The rearrangement links TRBV7-2 to TRBJ1-3; D might be TRBD1 (5 bases). Trimming removed 4 bases from V and 0 bases from J, with 13 bases in between. This CDR3 comprises 16 residues. CDR1 SGHTA and CDR2 FQGNSA come from the germline V gene. The CDR3 reads CASSSSWGSSGNTIYF. The CDR3 nucleotides read TGTGCCAGCAGCTCCAGCTGGGGCAGCTCTGGAAACACCATATATTTT.

The rearrangement links TRBV20-1 to TRBJ2-3; D is perhaps TRBD1 or TRBD2 (5 bases each). Trimming shortened V by 6 bases and J by 6 bases, and 16 bases separated the two germline ends. The CDR3 runs to 13 residues. Germline V lookup: CDR1 DFQATT, CDR2 SNEGSKA (reference sequence). This chain's CDR3 is CSAIRRDADTQYF. In DNA, the CDR3 is TGCAGTGCCATACGAAGGGACGCGGATACGCAGTATTTT.

In this sample, this clonotype turned up a few times. This chain links TRBV12-3 or TRBV12-4 with TRBJ1-2, with D unclear. Deletions cut 6 bases from V and 6 bases from J, with 11 bases between. The CDR3 spans 12 residues. Here the CDR3 reads CASSPIINGYTF. The CDR3 DNA is TGTGCCAGCAGCCCAATAATCAATGGCTACACCTTC.

This clonotype was counted a few times. The chain couples TRBV7-2 to TRBJ1-6; D uncertain. The CDR3 spans 17 residues. Germline CDR1 is SGHTA and CDR2 is FQGNSA. With 5 bases removed from V and 0 bases from J, the gap between germline ends came to 14 bases. The CDR3 nucleotides are TGTGCCAGCAGCCCCGAGCTGGCGAGCTCCTATAATTCACCCCTCCACTTT. Its translation: CASSPELASSYNSPLHF.

The V and J genes are TRBV10-3 and TRBJ2-3; 10 nucleotides line up with TRBD2. CDR1 is ENHRY and CDR2 is SYGVKD in the germline V gene. Unmatched junction bases numbered 10, after V lost 7 bases and J lost 3 bases. The CDR3 sequence is 16 residues long. Here the CDR3 reads CAINTAGGRRTDTQYF. The CDR3 bases are TGTGCCATCAATACAGCGGGGGGGCGTAGGACAGATACGCAGTATTTT.

This clonotype appeared many times. The rearrangement links TRBV25-1 to TRBJ2-5, with a possible D match to TRBD2 (6 bases). The CDR3 has 14 residues. From germline, CDR1 is MGHDK and CDR2 SYGVNS. V lost 4 bases to trimming and J lost 2 bases, with 11 bases between them. The CDR3 nucleotides read TGTGCCAGCAGTGCGTCTAGCGCTCAAGAGACCCAGTACTTC. Translation gives CASSASSAQETQYF.

In DNA form, the CDR3 reads TGTGCCAGCCCACAACTGGGGGGCAGGGAGACCCAGTACTTC. This gives the protein CASPQLGGRETQYF. V gene TRBV18 combines with J gene TRBJ2-5, with D perhaps matching TRBD1 or TRBD2 (6 bases each). The CDR3 length is 14 residues. The V end lost 8 bases, the J end lost 5 bases, and 18 bases lay between the germline ends. Germline assignment: CDR1 KGHSH and CDR2 LQKENI.

V gene TRBV6-1 combines with J gene TRBJ1-1; D call uncertain. The germline V and J ends were trimmed by 0 bases and 6 bases, with 14 bases remaining between them. CDR3 length: 15 amino acids. Germline loops: CDR1 MNHNS, CDR2 SASEGT. CDR3 residues: CASSEAGTGSAEAFF. The DNA for the CDR3 is TGTGCCAGCAGTGAAGCGGGTACGGGGTCCGCTGAAGCTTTCTTT.

The genes are TRBV7-2 and TRBJ2-3; D possibly corresponds to TRBD1 (7 bases). CDR1 and CDR2 (germline): SGHTA, FQGNSA. This CDR3 spans 16 amino acids. Trimming removed 1 base from V and 5 bases from J, with 16 bases in between. The CDR3 region is CASSLGAARGVDTQYF. The CDR3 DNA reads TGTGCCAGCAGCTTAGGGGCAGCCAGGGGGGTAGATACGCAGTATTTT.

This clonotype was detected only a few times. The gene calls are TRBV4-3 and TRBJ2-5; D not resolved. The germline V gene encodes CDR1 LGHNA and CDR2 YSLEER. V gave up 0 bases and J gave up 11 bases, with 16 bases separating them. The CDR3 has 14 residues. The CDR3 nucleotides are TGCGCCAGCAGCCAAGATCTCGTTTACAATGAGCAGTACTTC. Translating gives CASSQDLVYNEQYF.

The chain joins TRBV20-1 to TRBJ2-2; 7 positions agree with TRBD2. Germline V gene sequence: CDR1 DFQATT, CDR2 SNEGSKA (reference sequence). The CDR3 runs 16 residues. The ends lost 0 bases at V and 1 base at J; junction bases unmatched: 5. CDR3 amino acids: CSARDLKRGNTGELFF. As DNA, the CDR3 is TGCAGTGCTAGAGATCTAAAGCGGGGGAACACCGGGGAGCTGTTTTTT.

On this clonotype itself: The junction departs from germline at one end; a sequencing error may be responsible. This chain connects TRBV4-1 to TRBJ2-5; D possibly matches TRBD1 or TRBD2 (5 bases each). The CDR3 consists of 16 residues. The germline V gene encodes CDR1 MGHRA and CDR2 YSYEKL. The CDR3 DNA reads TGCGCCAGCAGCCAAGATCCCGGGGCAGCGCAAGAGACCCGGTACTTC. As protein: CASSQDPGAAQETRYF.

CDR3 sequence: CASSPGSAFYNEQFF. The DNA for the CDR3 is TGCGCCAGCAGCCCGGGCTCCGCATTCTACAATGAGCAGTTCTTC. The gene calls are TRBV5-1 and TRBJ2-1; D unclear. This CDR3 contains 15 residues. In germline, CDR1 is SGHRS, CDR2 YFSETQ. Trimming took 4 bases from V and 3 from J, leaving 14 bases between them.

This chain uses TRBV7-2 with TRBJ1-1, with D hard to call. The CDR3 runs 13 residues. Looked up from germline, CDR1 is SGHTA and CDR2 is FQGNSA. V was clipped by 3 bases and J by 6 bases, with 11 bases between them. The CDR3 DNA sequence: TGTGCCAGCAGCTTTGACCCGGCCGCTGAAGCTTTCTTT. Protein product: CASSFDPAAEAFF.

The chain is built from TRBV12-3 or TRBV12-4 and TRBJ1-2, with D hard to call. Trimming removed 3 bases at V and 8 bases at J, with 10 bases between. This CDR3 has 12 amino acids. CDR3 amino acids: CASSFDPNGYTF. CDR3 DNA sequence: TGTGCCAGCAGTTTCGACCCAAACGGCTACACCTTC.

This clonotype was recorded a few times. The genes are TRBV12-3 or TRBV12-4 and TRBJ2-6, with a possible D match to TRBD1 (6 bases). Between the trimmed V and J ends, which lost 2 bases and 3 bases, there was a span of 8 bases. The CDR3 sequence is 15 residues long. In nucleotides, the CDR3 is TGTGCCAGCAGTTTAAACAGGGTTGGGGCCAACGTCCTGACTTTC. It yields the protein CASSLNRVGANVLTF.

There are a few counts of this clonotype. This rearrangement joins TRBV2 to TRBJ2-7; 12 bases line up with TRBD1. Germline V gene data show CDR1 as SNHLY and CDR2 as FYNNEI. V trimming: 5 bases; J trimming: 2 bases; junction bases outside the gene matches: 4. There are 15 residues in the CDR3. CDR3 loop: CASSSGQGATYEQYF. DNA of the CDR3: TGTGCCAGCAGTTCGGGACAGGGGGCCACCTACGAGCAGTACTTC.

This clonotype was detected only a few times. The chain has TRBV5-1 and TRBJ2-7, with D possibly being TRBD1 (6 bases). The CDR3 has 14 amino acids. Per germline, CDR1 SGHRS and CDR2 YFSETQ. Trimming removed 5 bases at V and 1 base at J, with 13 bases between. This CDR3 is CASRGTQESYEQYF. The CDR3 DNA sequence: TGCGCCAGCAGAGGGACACAGGAGTCCTACGAGCAGTACTTC.

The sample holds a few counts of this clonotype. The chain couples TRBV13 to TRBJ1-2; D is undetermined. Deletions cut 0 bases from V and 3 bases from J, with 8 bases between. Germline lookup yields CDR1 PRHDT and CDR2 FYEKMQ (reference sequence). CDR3 length: 14 residues. CDR3 DNA sequence: TGTGCCAGCAGCTTAGGCCTGCGTGACTATGGCTACACCTTC. The encoded protein is CASSLGLRDYGYTF.

This chain joins TRBV11-3 and TRBJ2-7; 8 nucleotides align to TRBD2. This CDR3 region has 16 residues. Germline CDR1 SGHNT, CDR2 YENEEA. V dropped 2 bases and J dropped 7; count of bases not matched to a gene: 13. Here the CDR3 DNA reads TGTGCCAGCAGCTTAAGGCTTAGCGGGGAGTACAATGAGCAGTACTTC. Amino acids: CASSLRLSGEYNEQYF. Supplemented by reference TRBV11-3 and TRBJ2-7, the full variable domain reads EAGVVQSPRYKIIEKKQPVAFWCNPISGHNTLYWYLQNLGQGPELLIRYENEEAVDDSQLPKDRFSAERLKGVDSTLKIQPAELGDSAVYLCASSLRLSGEYNEQYFGPGTRLTVT.

A single count supports this clonotype. The rearrangement links TRBV27 to TRBJ1-2; 10 bases are a match to TRBD1. CDR3 size: 15 residues. V dropped 6 bases and J dropped 8; count of bases not matched to a gene: 12. Germline CDR1 reads MNHEY; CDR2 reads SMNVEV (reference sequence). In DNA, the CDR3 is TGTGCCAGCAGACCCCATCCCGGGACAGGGGACGGCTACACCTTC. Translated: CASRPHPGTGDGYTF.

The rearrangement uses TRBV4-1 and TRBJ2-7; D may be TRBD2 (5 bases). Trimming removed 1 base at V and 5 bases at J, with 12 bases between. This CDR3 contains 14 residues. Germline V gene data show CDR1 as MGHRA and CDR2 as YSYEKL. The CDR3 loop is CASSQGPEGDEQYF. CDR3 nucleotide sequence: TGCGCCAGCAGCCAAGGCCCCGAGGGCGACGAGCAGTACTTC.

The chain is built from TRBV4-1 and TRBJ2-1; D remains ambiguous. The V end lost 1 base, the J end lost 2 bases, and 15 bases lay between the germline ends. The CDR3 is 17 residues long. The germline V gene encodes CDR1 MGHRA and CDR2 YSYEKL. In DNA form, the CDR3 reads TGCGCCAGCAGCCAAGTTGATATGGGGTTAACCTACAATGAGCAGTTCTTC. Translating it yields CASSQVDMGLTYNEQFF.

The V call is TRBV27, the J call TRBJ2-7, with 9 bases that match TRBD2. J gave up 0 bases and V 3 bases, and 3 bases lay outside the gene matches. This CDR3 is built from 15 residues. Germline-derived CDR1 and CDR2 are MNHEY and SMNVEV (reference sequence). The DNA for the CDR3 is TGTGCCAGCAGTTTCTTAGCGGGAGTCTCCTACGAGCAGTACTTC. Its translation is CASSFLAGVSYEQYF.

The chain has TRBV29-1 and TRBJ1-2, with 10 nucleotides matching TRBD1. Germline CDR1 reads SQVTM; CDR2 reads ANQGSEA. J gave up 4 bases and V 6 bases, and 8 bases lay outside the gene matches. The CDR3 consists of 14 residues. The CDR3 protein is CSVAGTGDPYGYTF. DNA for the CDR3: TGCAGCGTGGCCGGGACAGGGGATCCCTATGGCTACACCTTC.

This chain links TRBV20-1 with TRBJ2-7; 7 bases align to TRBD1. Trimming removed 0 bases from V and 7 bases from J; junction bases left unmatched: 12. The CDR3 covers 15 residues. CDR1 DFQATT and CDR2 SNEGSKA come from the germline V gene (reference sequence). CDR3 DNA: TGCAGTGCTAGAGAAGTGAACAGGGGAACAGAGGAGCAGTACTTC. Amino acids: CSAREVNRGTEEQYF.

CDR3 residues: CASSQGLARSSYNEQFF. CDR3 DNA sequence: TGCGCCAGCAGCCAGGGACTAGCGCGAAGCTCCTACAATGAGCAGTTCTTC. This chain links TRBV4-1 with TRBJ2-1; TRBD2 matches at 10 bases. The CDR3 covers 17 residues. V shed 3 bases and J 0 bases; nucleotides not matched to a gene: 5. Looked up from germline, CDR1 is MGHRA and CDR2 is YSYEKL.